This TCR beta chain derives from a study of blood T cell repertoires in COVID-19. Study-wide background: The United States, Italy and Spain were the sources of the acute and convalescent COVID-19 samples. T cells, B-cell-depleted T cells, or PBMCs supplied cDNA or gDNA.

This clone has a count of ten or more. The CDR3 extends over 13 amino acids. Germline V gives CDR1 SGHVS, CDR2 FNYEAQ. V lost 3 bases, J lost 3 bases, and 6 bases lay in between. The authors' processing: How many nucleated cells were present was estimated from reference gene primer amplification. The assay was immunoSEQ multiplex PCR, and TCRdb's table has in-frame clones only and misses some. The DNA was the basis for D and trimming; V, J and clone size are from that table. The sample has a few hundred thousand clones, around 86% seen once; the top ten hold 8.5% to 10%. The clonotype was recovered from a man in his forties who had recovered from COVID-19. Material: peripheral blood. This sequence joins TRBV7-6 and TRBJ2-1; D is unresolved. The CDR3 DNA sequence: TGTGCCAGCAGCTTGAAGCGCTACAATGAGCAGTTCTTC. Its translation is CASSLKRYNEQFF. Supplemented by reference TRBV7-6 and TRBJ2-1, the full variable domain reads GAGVSQSPRYKVTKRGQDVALRCDPISGHVSLYWYRQALGQGPEFLTYFNYEAQQDKSGLPNDRFSAERPEGSISTLTIQRTEQRDSAMYRCASSLKRYNEQFFGPGTRLTVL.